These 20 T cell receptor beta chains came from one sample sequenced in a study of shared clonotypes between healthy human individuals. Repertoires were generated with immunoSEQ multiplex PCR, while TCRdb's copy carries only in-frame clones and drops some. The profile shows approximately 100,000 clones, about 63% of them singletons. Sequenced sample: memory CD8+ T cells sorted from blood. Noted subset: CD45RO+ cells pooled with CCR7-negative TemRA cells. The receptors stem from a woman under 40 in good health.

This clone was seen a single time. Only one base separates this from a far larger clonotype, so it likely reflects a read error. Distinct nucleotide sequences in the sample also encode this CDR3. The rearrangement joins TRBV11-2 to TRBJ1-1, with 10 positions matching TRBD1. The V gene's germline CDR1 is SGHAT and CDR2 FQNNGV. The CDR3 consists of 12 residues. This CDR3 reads CASSLGQGEAFF. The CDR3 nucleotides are TGCGCCAGCAGCTTGGGACAGGGGGAAGCTTTCTTT.

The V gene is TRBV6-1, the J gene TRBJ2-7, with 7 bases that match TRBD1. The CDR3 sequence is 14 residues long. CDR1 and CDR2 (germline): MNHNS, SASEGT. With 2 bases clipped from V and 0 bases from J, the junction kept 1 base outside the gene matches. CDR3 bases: TGTGCCAGCAGTGAACAGGGGGTCTCCTACGAGCAGTACTTC. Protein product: CASSEQGVSYEQYF.

The CDR3 nucleotides read TGTGCCAGCAGTTACGGGACAGGGGGCCCCTACGAGCAGTACTTC. Amino acid sequence: CASSYGTGGPYEQYF. The genes are TRBV6-5 and TRBJ2-7; TRBD1 matches at 12 bases. The ends lost 2 bases at V and 2 bases at J; junction bases unmatched: 1. Germline assignment: CDR1 MNHEY and CDR2 SVGAGI. The CDR3 loop spans 15 amino acids.

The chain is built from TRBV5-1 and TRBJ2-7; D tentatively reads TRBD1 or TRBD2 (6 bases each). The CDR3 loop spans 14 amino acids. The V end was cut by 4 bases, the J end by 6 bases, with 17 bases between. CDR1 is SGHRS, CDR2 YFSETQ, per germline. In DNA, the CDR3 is TGCGCCAGCAGCCTCGGGGGCTCTTCTCCCGAGCAGTACTTC. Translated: CASSLGGSSPEQYF. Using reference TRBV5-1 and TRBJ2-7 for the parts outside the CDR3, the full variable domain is KAGVTQTPRYLIKTRGQQVTLSCSPISGHRSVSWYQQTPGQGLQFLFEYFSETQRNKGNFPGRFSGRQFSNSRSEMNVSTLELGDSALYLCASSLGGSSPEQYFGPGTRLTVT.

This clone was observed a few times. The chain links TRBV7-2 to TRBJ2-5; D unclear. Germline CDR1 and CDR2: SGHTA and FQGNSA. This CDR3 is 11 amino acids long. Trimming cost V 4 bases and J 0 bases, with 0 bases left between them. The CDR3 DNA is TGTGCCAGCAGCTACCAAGAGACCCAGTACTTC. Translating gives CASSYQETQYF.

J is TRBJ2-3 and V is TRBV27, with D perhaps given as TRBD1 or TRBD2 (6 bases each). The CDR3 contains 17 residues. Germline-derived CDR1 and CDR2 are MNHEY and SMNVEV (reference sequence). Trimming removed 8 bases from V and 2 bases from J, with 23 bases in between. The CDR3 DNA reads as TGTGCCAGCTCCACCAAACGCCCGGGGGCCCTCACAGATACGCAGTATTTT. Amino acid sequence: CASSTKRPGALTDTQYF.

CDR3 sequence (DNA): TGCGCCAGCTCGGCAGGTGATGGGTACGAGCAGTACTTC. Translated: CASSAGDGYEQYF. The chain has TRBV10-2 and TRBJ2-7, with D hard to call. The CDR3 has 13 amino acids. Germline V gene sequence: CDR1 WSHSY, CDR2 SAAADI. V was trimmed by 8 bases and J by 4 bases, leaving 15 bases between them.

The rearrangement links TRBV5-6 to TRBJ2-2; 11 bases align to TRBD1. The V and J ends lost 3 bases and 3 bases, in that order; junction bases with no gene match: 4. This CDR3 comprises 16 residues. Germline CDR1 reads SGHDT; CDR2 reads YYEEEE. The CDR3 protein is CASSWGQGVHTGELFF. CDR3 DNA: TGTGCCAGCAGCTGGGGACAGGGGGTTCACACCGGGGAGCTGTTTTTT. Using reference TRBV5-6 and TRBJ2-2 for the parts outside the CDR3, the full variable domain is DAGVTQSPTHLIKTRGQQVTLRCSPKSGHDTVSWYQQALGQGPQFIFQYYEEEERQRGNFPDRFSGHQFPNYSSELNVNALLLGDSALYLCASSWGQGVHTGELFFGEGSRLTVL.

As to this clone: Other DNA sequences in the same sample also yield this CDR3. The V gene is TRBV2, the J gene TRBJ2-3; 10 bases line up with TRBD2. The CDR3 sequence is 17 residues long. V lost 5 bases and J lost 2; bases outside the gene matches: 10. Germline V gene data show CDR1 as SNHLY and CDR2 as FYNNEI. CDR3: CASSPRLAGDFTDTQYF. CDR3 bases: TGTGCCAGCAGTCCTCGTCTAGCGGGAGACTTCACAGATACGCAGTATTTT.

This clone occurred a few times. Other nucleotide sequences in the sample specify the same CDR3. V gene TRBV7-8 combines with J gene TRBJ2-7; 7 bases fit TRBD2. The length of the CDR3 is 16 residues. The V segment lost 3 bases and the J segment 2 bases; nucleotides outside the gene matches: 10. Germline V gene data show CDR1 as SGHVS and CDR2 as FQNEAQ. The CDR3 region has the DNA TGTGCCAGCAGCTTCCCTCAGCGGGACGCCACCTACGAGCAGTACTTC. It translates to CASSFPQRDATYEQYF.

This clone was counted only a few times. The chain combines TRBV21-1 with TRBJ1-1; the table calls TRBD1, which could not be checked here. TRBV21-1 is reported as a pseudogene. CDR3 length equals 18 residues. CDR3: CASSTLGRTGTLRSAAFF. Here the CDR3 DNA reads TGTGCCAGCAGCACACTTGGGCGGACAGGGACCCTCCGGTCTGCGGCTTTCTTT.

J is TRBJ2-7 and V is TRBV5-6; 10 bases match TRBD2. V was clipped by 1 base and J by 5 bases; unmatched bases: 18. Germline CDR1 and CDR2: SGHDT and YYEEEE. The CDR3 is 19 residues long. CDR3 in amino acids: CASSLWVGLAGENYDEQYF. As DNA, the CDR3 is TGTGCCAGCAGCTTGTGGGTTGGGCTAGCGGGAGAAAATTACGACGAGCAGTACTTC.

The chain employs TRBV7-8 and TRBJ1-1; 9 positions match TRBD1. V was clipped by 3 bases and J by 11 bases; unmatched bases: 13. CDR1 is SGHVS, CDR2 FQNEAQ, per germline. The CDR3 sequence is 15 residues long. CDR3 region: CASSFPTGGGSSAFF. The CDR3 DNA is TGTGCCAGCAGCTTTCCGACAGGGGGTGGCTCGTCGGCTTTCTTT.

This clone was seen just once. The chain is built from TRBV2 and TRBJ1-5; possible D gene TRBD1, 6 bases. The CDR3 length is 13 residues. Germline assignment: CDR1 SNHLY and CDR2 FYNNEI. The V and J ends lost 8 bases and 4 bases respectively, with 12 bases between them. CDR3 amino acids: CASAGQGNQPQHF. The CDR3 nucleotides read TGTGCCAGCGCGGGACAAGGTAATCAGCCCCAGCATTTT.

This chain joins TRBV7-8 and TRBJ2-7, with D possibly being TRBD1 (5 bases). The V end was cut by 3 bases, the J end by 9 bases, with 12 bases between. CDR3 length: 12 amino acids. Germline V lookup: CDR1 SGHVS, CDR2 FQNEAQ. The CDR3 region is CASSFDQGRQYF. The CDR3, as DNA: TGTGCCAGCAGCTTCGACCAGGGAAGGCAGTACTTC.

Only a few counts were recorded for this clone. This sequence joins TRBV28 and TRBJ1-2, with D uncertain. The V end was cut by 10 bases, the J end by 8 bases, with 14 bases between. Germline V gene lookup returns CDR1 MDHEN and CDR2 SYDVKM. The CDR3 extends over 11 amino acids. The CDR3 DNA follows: TGTGCCACCTTCCGGGTGGGCGGCTACACCTTC. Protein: CATFRVGGYTF.

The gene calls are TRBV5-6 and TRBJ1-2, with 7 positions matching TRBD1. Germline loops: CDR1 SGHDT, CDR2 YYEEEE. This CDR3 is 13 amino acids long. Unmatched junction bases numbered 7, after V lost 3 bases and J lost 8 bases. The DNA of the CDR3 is TGTGCCAGCAGCTGGGACAGAACTCCCGGCTACACCTTC. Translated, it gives CASSWDRTPGYTF.

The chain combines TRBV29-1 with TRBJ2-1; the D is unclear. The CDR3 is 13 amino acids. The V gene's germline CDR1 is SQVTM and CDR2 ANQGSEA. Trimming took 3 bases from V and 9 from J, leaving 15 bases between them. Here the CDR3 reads CSVECRVEGEQFF. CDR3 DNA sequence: TGCAGCGTTGAGTGTAGGGTAGAAGGTGAGCAGTTCTTC.

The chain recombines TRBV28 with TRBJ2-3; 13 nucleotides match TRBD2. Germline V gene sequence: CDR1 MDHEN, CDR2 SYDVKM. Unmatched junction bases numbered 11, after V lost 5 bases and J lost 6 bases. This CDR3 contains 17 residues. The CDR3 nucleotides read TGTGCCAGCAGTCTCCGACTAGCGGGAGGTCGAGTGGATACGCAGTATTTT. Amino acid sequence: CASSLRLAGGRVDTQYF.

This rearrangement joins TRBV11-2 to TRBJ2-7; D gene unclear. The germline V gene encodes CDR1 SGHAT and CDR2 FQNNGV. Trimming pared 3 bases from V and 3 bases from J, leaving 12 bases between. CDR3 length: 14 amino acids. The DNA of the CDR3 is TGTGCCAGCAGCTTCTTACCAGGCAGCTACGAGCAGTACTTC. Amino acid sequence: CASSFLPGSYEQYF.